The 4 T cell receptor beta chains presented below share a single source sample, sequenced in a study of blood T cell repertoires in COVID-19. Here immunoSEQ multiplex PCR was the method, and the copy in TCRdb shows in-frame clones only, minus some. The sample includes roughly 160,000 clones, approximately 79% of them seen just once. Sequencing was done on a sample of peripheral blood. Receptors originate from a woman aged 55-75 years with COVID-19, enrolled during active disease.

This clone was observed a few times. The CDR3 spells CATSARQGGYTF. CDR3 nucleotide sequence: TGTGCCACCAGTGCCCGACAGGGGGGCTACACCTTC. The V and J genes are TRBV24-1 and TRBJ1-2, with 8 nucleotides matching TRBD1. In germline, CDR1 is KGHDR, CDR2 SFDVKD. The V segment lost 5 bases and the J segment 8 bases; nucleotides outside the gene matches: 3. CDR3 length: 12 amino acids.

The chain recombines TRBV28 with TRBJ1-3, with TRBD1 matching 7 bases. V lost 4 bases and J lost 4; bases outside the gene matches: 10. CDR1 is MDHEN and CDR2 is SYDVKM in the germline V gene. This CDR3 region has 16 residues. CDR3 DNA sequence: TGTGCCAGCAGTTCCGCCGGACAGGAAGGAGGAAACACCATATATTTT. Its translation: CASSSAGQEGGNTIYF.

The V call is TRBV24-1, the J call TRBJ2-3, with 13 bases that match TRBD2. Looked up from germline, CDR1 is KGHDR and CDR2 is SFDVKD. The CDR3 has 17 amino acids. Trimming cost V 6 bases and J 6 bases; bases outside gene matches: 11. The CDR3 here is CATSRGLAGSQVDTQYF. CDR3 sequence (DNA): TGTGCCACCAGTAGGGGACTAGCGGGGTCGCAAGTTGATACGCAGTATTTT.

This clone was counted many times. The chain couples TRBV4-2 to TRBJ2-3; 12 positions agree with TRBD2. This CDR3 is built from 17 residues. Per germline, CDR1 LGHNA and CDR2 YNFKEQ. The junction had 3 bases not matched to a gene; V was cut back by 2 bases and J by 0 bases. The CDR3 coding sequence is TGTGCCAGCAGCCAAAGAGGGACTAGCGGGAGCACAGATACGCAGTATTTT. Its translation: CASSQRGTSGSTDTQYF.